This T cell receptor (beta chain) was recorded in a study of Ad26.COV2.S vaccination and SARS-CoV-2 variants. Study-wide background: Donor allocation was to the COV1001 Ad26.COV2.S trial arm. Dosing was one shot or two shots 56 days apart.

Turning to this clone: Its antigen is unknown.

Noted treatment: 19 received Ad26.COV2.S at low or high dose, single or two shots; roughly five received placebo; per-sample allocation not given. Day 63 after the first vaccine or placebo injection was the time point for sampling. Study-level results: Placebo recipients had lower spike-specific TCR breadth than vaccine recipients.

The protocol was immunoSEQ multiplex PCR, while the TCRdb copy is restricted to in-frame clones and leaves out a portion. The profile shows about 480,000 clones, 87% of them singletons. The V gene lost 1 base and the J gene lost 2 bases, with 13 bases spanning the gap. This CDR3 spans 16 amino acids. Per germline, CDR1 SGHTA and CDR2 FQGNSA. This clonotype originated in a person between 18 and 65 years old who received the Ad26.COV2.S COVID-19 vaccine or a placebo. This chain connects TRBV7-2 to TRBJ2-3; maybe TRBD2 (6 bases). The sequencing here drew on peripheral blood, taken in a trial of Ad26.COV2.S vaccine versus placebo. CDR3 nucleotide sequence: TGTGCCAGCAGCTTAGACACTAGCACGTTCACAGATACGCAGTATTTT. Amino acid sequence: CASSLDTSTFTDTQYF.